Each of the 16 T cell receptor beta chains below was sequenced from the same sample in a study of blood T cell repertoires in COVID-19. Sequencing was performed with immunoSEQ multiplex PCR; in TCRdb, only in-frame clones are kept and a portion is missing. The sample yields 150,000 or so clones, 70% to 90% seen once. Sample: PBMCs or T cells enriched from blood (not recorded which). Source of these receptors: a man between 45 and 60 years old who had recovered from COVID-19.

J is TRBJ2-7 and V is TRBV5-5, with 7 bases fitting TRBD1. V shed 4 bases and J 2 bases; nucleotides not matched to a gene: 3. From germline, CDR1 is SGHKS and CDR2 YYEKEE (reference sequence). The CDR3 runs 13 residues. CDR3 region: CASSRDRAYEQYF. CDR3 nucleotides: TGTGCCAGCAGCCGGGACAGAGCCTACGAGCAGTACTTC. The variable domain in full, with the rest retrieved from reference TRBV5-5 and TRBJ2-7, is DAGVTQSPTHLIKTRGQQVTLRCSPISGHKSVSWYQQVLGQGPQFIFQYYEKEERGRGNFPDRFSARQFPNYSSELNVNALLLGDSALYLCASSRDRAYEQYFGPGTRLTVT.

This CDR3 is CASSEPGQGGNTIYF. CDR3 bases: TGTGCCAGCAGTGAACCGGGACAGGGGGGAAACACCATATATTTT. The chain uses TRBV6-1 and TRBJ1-3; 10 bases align to TRBD1. CDR1 is MNHNS and CDR2 is SASEGT in the germline V gene. The V and J ends lost 2 bases and 4 bases, in that order; junction bases with no gene match: 2. The CDR3 is 15 amino acids.

The chain joins TRBV6-5 to TRBJ1-6, with D possibly matching TRBD1 (6 bases). The CDR3 covers 13 residues. Germline V gene sequence: CDR1 MNHEY, CDR2 SVGAGI. Trimming removed 9 bases from V and 7 bases from J, with 13 bases in between. The CDR3 spells CASRTDRNSPLHF. The CDR3, as DNA: TGTGCCAGTCGAACAGACAGGAATTCACCCCTCCACTTT.

V usage is TRBV5-6 and J usage is TRBJ2-1; 9 nucleotides match TRBD1. Trimming cost V 1 base and J 5 bases; bases outside gene matches: 7. Germline CDR1 and CDR2: SGHDT and YYEEEE. CDR3 length: 16 amino acids. The CDR3 loop reads CASSLLGTGLHNEQFF. CDR3 nucleotides: TGTGCCAGCAGCTTGTTGGGGACAGGGCTTCACAATGAGCAGTTCTTC.

The rearrangement uses TRBV27 and TRBJ1-1; 8 bases are shared with TRBD1. V lost 2 bases, J lost 6 bases, and 11 bases stayed unmatched. Germline loops: CDR1 MNHEY, CDR2 SMNVEV (reference sequence). The CDR3 spans 16 residues. DNA of the CDR3: TGTGCCAGCAGTTTAAATAGGGGACAGGCGGGCGCTGAAGCTTTCTTT. Translating it yields CASSLNRGQAGAEAFF.

This clone has just one count. The chain combines TRBV9 with TRBJ1-1, with TRBD1 as a possible D gene (5 bases). Germline lookup yields CDR1 SGDLS and CDR2 YYNGEE. The V gene lost 2 bases and the J gene lost 0 bases, with 8 bases spanning the gap. The CDR3 spans 14 residues. The DNA of the CDR3 is TGTGCCAGCAGCGTTGGGGCGATGAACACTGAAGCTTTCTTT. This translates into CASSVGAMNTEAFF.

V and J are TRBV27 and TRBJ2-1; 11 bases are shared with TRBD2. The CDR3 loop spans 16 amino acids. Germline CDR1 is MNHEY and CDR2 is SMNVEV (reference sequence). The trim removed 5 bases at V and 9 bases at J, leaving 12 bases unmatched. DNA for the CDR3: TGTGCCAGCAGTCTCCGTTTAGCGGGGGGGCGGAGTGAGCAGTTCTTC. It yields the protein CASSLRLAGGRSEQFF.

This chain links TRBV7-2 with TRBJ2-7; D ambiguous. Trimming stripped 1 base from V and 0 bases from J, with 16 bases between. The CDR3 extends over 17 amino acids. From germline, CDR1 is SGHTA and CDR2 FQGNSA. The CDR3 region is CASSLVGSRYSSYEQYV. The CDR3 coding sequence is TGTGCCAGCAGCTTAGTCGGCAGCAGATACAGCTCCTACGAGCAGTACGTC.

The chain carries TRBV19 and TRBJ1-5, with D perhaps TRBD1 (5 bases). The V gene lost 6 bases and the J gene lost 0 bases, with 15 bases spanning the gap. CDR1 is LNHDA, CDR2 SQIVND, per germline (reference sequence). The CDR3 is made up of 16 amino acids. The DNA of the CDR3 is TGTGCCAGTAGCTGGGGGAGGGGCCATAGCAATCAGCCCCAGCATTTT. Translated: CASSWGRGHSNQPQHF.

In its sample, this clone was seen a few times. The chain couples TRBV7-2 to TRBJ2-7; TRBD2 aligns across 7 bases. The CDR3 totals 14 residues. The ends lost 0 bases at V and 4 bases at J; junction bases unmatched: 3. The germline V gene encodes CDR1 SGHTA and CDR2 FQGNSA. The DNA for the CDR3 is TGTGCCAGCAGCTTAGCGAGCGGGGTGTACGAGCAGTACGTC. Translating it yields CASSLASGVYEQYV.

This clone was detected once. The chain uses TRBV7-6 and TRBJ2-3; 13 bases agree with TRBD2. The V gene's germline CDR1 is SGHVS and CDR2 FNYEAQ. The V gene end was trimmed by 4 bases and the J gene end by 3 bases; junction bases not matched to a gene: 4. The CDR3 is 16 residues long. The CDR3 DNA sequence: TGTGCCAGCAGCTCAGGGACTAGCGGGGCGACAGATACGCAGTATTTT. It yields the protein CASSSGTSGATDTQYF.

This clone was detected a few times. The V and J genes are TRBV19 and TRBJ1-1; no definite D call. This CDR3 region has 13 residues. Germline-derived CDR1 and CDR2 are LNHDA and SQIVND (reference sequence). V was trimmed by 2 bases and J by 5 bases, leaving 9 bases between them. CDR3 region: CASSIYGWTEAFF. Here the CDR3 DNA reads TGTGCCAGTAGTATATACGGGTGGACTGAAGCTTTCTTT.

The gene calls are TRBV10-3 and TRBJ1-2, with 11 bases fitting TRBD1. The V gene's germline CDR1 is ENHRY and CDR2 SYGVKD. CDR3 size: 15 residues. Trimming removed 0 bases from V and 5 bases from J; junction bases left unmatched: 2. DNA of the CDR3: TGTGCCATCAGTGAGTCGGACAGGGGGCCTTATGGCTACACCTTC. Translation gives CAISESDRGPYGYTF.

The CDR3 reads CASSPLERADTQYF. CDR3 sequence (DNA): TGTGCCAGCAGTCCCCTCGAGCGGGCAGATACGCAGTATTTT. The chain links TRBV2 to TRBJ2-3, with D possibly TRBD2 on 6 matching bases. With 5 bases removed from V and 4 bases from J, the gap between germline ends came to 13 bases. Germline values: CDR1 SNHLY, CDR2 FYNNEI. There are 14 residues in the CDR3.

This clone occurred once. V usage is TRBV5-1 and J usage is TRBJ2-1, with a tentative D call TRBD2 (6 bases). V gave up 0 bases and J gave up 10 bases, with 14 bases separating them. From germline, CDR1 is SGHRS and CDR2 YFSETQ. This CDR3 region has 14 residues. The CDR3 region has the DNA TGCGCCAGCAGCTTGGCTCCGGGGGAGCGGGAGCAGTTCTTC. Translated: CASSLAPGEREQFF. The whole variable domain, filled in from reference TRBV5-1 and TRBJ2-1, reads KAGVTQTPRYLIKTRGQQVTLSCSPISGHRSVSWYQQTPGQGLQFLFEYFSETQRNKGNFPGRFSGRQFSNSRSEMNVSTLELGDSALYLCASSLAPGEREQFFGPGTRLTVL.

The rearrangement joins TRBV2 to TRBJ2-3, with 10 nucleotides matching TRBD1. The CDR3 length is 16 residues. Germline V gene lookup returns CDR1 SNHLY and CDR2 FYNNEI. Trimming at V came to 0 bases and at J to 1 base, leaving 1 base not matched to a gene. The CDR3 sequence is CASSEAGTGGTDTQYF. The CDR3 nucleotides read TGTGCCAGCAGTGAAGCCGGGACAGGGGGCACAGATACGCAGTATTTT.